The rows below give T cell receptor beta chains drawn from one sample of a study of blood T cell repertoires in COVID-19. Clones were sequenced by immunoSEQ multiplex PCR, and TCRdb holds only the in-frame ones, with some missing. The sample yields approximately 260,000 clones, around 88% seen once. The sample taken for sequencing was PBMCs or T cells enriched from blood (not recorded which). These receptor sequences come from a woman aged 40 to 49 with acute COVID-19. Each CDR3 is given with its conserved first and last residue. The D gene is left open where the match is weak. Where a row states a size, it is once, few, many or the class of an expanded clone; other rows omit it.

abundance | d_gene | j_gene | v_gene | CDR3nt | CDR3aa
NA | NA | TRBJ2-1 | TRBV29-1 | TGCAGCGTTGACGAGAGGGCCATTTACAATGAGCAGTTCTTC | CSVDERAIYNEQFF
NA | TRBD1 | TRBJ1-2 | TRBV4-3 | TGCGCCAGCAGCCACAAAATACGCCGGGACAGGGATGGTGGCTACACCTTC | CASSHKIRRDRDGGYTF
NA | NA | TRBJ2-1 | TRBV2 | TGTGCCAGCAGTGCACCGGGAGACCCCTACAATGAGCAGTTCTTC | CASSAPGDPYNEQFF
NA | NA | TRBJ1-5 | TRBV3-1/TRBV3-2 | TGTGCCAGTTCCGGGTCTAGCAATCAGCCCCAGCATTTT | CASSGSSNQPQHF
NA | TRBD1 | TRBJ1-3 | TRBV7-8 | TGTGCCAGCAGCACCGGGACAGGCTCTGGAAACACCATATATTTT | CASSTGTGSGNTIYF
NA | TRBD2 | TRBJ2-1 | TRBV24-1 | TGTGCCACCAGTGACCCCGCTAGCGGGTACAATGAGCAGTTCTTC | CATSDPASGYNEQFF
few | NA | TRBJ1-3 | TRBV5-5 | TGTGCCAGCAGCTTGGAAGGGGCGCGAGGAAACACCATATATTTT | CASSLEGARGNTIYF
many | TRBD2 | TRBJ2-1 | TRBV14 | TGTGCCAGCAGCCCAGTAGCGGGAGGGCATCAGGAGCAGTTCTTC | CASSPVAGGHQEQFF
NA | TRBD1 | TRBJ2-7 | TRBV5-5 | TGTGCCAGCAGCCTCCGGGACAGCTCCTACGAGCAGTACTTC | CASSLRDSSYEQYF
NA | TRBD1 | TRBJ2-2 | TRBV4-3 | TGCGCCAGCAGCTCTGGGGGACAGGGGGCGTTCACCGGGGAGCTGTTTTTT | CASSSGGQGAFTGELFF
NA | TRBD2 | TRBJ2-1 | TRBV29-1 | TGCAGCGTTGAACCACGGACTAGCGGGAGTGCGGACAATGAGCAGTTCTTC | CSVEPRTSGSADNEQFF
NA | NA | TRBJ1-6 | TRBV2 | TGTGCCAGCAGCTACGGGACACGTAATTCACCCCTCCACTTT | CASSYGTRNSPLHF
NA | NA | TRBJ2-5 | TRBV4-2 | TGTGCCAGCAGCCAAGATTTGCGGTCGTACCAAGAGACCCAGTACTTC | CASSQDLRSYQETQYF
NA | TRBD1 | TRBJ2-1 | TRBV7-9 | TGTGCCAGCAGCTTATCACAGGGGGACTACAATGAGCAGTTCTTC | CASSLSQGDYNEQFF
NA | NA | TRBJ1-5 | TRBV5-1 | TGCGCCAGCAGGACTGACCGGGATCAGCCCCAGCATTTT | CASRTDRDQPQHF
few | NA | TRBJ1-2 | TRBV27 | TGTGCCAGCAGTTTTGGACAGAACTATGGCTACACCTTC | CASSFGQNYGYTF
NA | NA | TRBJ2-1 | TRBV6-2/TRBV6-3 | TGTGCCAGCAGTTACAGGGACTTCCCCCAAAATGAGCAGTTCTTC | CASSYRDFPQNEQFF
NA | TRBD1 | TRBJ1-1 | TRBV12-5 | TGTGCTAGTGGTTTGGACAGGGGTCCCCTCATGAACACTGAAGCTTTCTTT | CASGLDRGPLMNTEAFF
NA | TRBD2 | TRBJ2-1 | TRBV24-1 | TGTGCCACCAGCTTAGCGGGAGGGGAAAACAATGAGCAGTTCTTC | CATSLAGGENNEQFF
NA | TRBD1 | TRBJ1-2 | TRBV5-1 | TGCGCCAGCAGCCCACGACAGGGAGACTATGGCTACACCTTC | CASSPRQGDYGYTF
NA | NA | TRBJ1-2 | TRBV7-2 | TGTGCCAGCAGCTCCGGACAGCCTTCGGGCGAGGATGGCTACACCTTC | CASSSGQPSGEDGYTF
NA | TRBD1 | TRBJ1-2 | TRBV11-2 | TGTGCCAGCAGCTTAGAACAGGGGGCAGGTGGCTACACCTTC | CASSLEQGAGGYTF
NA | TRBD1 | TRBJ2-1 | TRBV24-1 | TGTGCCACCAGTGATACCCGGACAGGAGACAATGAGCAGTTCTTC | CATSDTRTGDNEQFF
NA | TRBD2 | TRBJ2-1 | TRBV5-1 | TGCGCCAGCAGCTTGATTGTGGGTAGCGGGAGCACCTACAATGAGCAGTTCTTC | CASSLIVGSGSTYNEQFF
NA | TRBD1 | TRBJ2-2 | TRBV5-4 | TGTGCCAGCAGCCGTGACAGGGCCGGGGAGCTGTTTTTT | CASSRDRAGELFF
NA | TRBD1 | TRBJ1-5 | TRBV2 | TGTGCCAGCACTTGGGACAGGGGGCTGGGCAATCAGCCCCAGCATTTT | CASTWDRGLGNQPQHF
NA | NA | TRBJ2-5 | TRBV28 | TGTGCCAGCAGTTTAAGTTCGTGGGGGGACGAAGAGACCCAGTACTTC | CASSLSSWGDEETQYF
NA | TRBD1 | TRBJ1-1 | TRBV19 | TGTGCCAGTAGTAGAGCGACAGGGTTTTATGAAGCTTTCTTT | CASSRATGFYEAFF
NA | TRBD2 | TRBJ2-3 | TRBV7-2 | TGTGCCAGCAGCTTAAATCCAGCGGGACGGCGTAGCACAGATACGCAGTATTTT | CASSLNPAGRRSTDTQYF
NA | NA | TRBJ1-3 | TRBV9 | TGTGCCAGCAGCGCATCCCGGGGAAACACCATATATTTT | CASSASRGNTIYF
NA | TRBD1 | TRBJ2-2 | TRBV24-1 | TGTGCCACCAGTGATTTTGGACAGGCGAACACCGGGGAGCTGTTTTTT | CATSDFGQANTGELFF
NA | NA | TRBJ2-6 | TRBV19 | TGTGCCAGCAACGACAGGACGTACGCTGGGGCCAACGTCCTGACTTTC | CASNDRTYAGANVLTF
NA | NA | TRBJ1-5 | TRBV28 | TGTGCCAGCAGTGTAAGGGGACAGCCCCAGCATTTT | CASSVRGQPQHF
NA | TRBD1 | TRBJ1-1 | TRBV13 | TGTGCCAGCAGCCTCCGACAGGGTATGAACACTGAAGCTTTCTTT | CASSLRQGMNTEAFF
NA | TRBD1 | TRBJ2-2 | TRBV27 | TGTGCCAGCAGTTGGGGACAGGGAGACACCGGGGAGCTGTTTTTT | CASSWGQGDTGELFF
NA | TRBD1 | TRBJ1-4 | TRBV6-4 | TGTGCCAGCAGGGCGACAGGGACAAAGGGAAAACTGTTTTTT | CASRATGTKGKLFF
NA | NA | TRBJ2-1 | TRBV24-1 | TGTGCCACCAGTGATTTGACAGGGTCGAATGAGCAGTTCTTC | CATSDLTGSNEQFF
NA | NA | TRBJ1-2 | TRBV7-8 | TGTGCCAGCAGCTCCAGGACAGACACAAACTATGGCTACACCTTC | CASSSRTDTNYGYTF
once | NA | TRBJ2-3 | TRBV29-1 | TGCAGCGTTGAGTCGACGGGGATTAGCAAGCGAGTGTCAGATACGCAGTATTTT | CSVESTGISKRVSDTQYF
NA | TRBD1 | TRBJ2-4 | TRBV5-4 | TGTGCCAGCAGCTTAGACAGGGTCGGGGCCAAAAACATTCAGTACTTC | CASSLDRVGAKNIQYF
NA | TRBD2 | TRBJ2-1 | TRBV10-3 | TGTGCCATCAGTGAGTCTAGCGGGACCTACAATGAGCAGTTCTTC | CAISESSGTYNEQFF
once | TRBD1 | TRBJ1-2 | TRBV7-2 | TGTGCCAGCAGCCGCGGACAGGGGGCTAACTATGGCTACACCTTC | CASSRGQGANYGYTF
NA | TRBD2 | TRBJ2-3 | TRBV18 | TGTGCCAGCTCGCCCGGACTAGCGAGAACAGATACGCAGTATTTT | CASSPGLARTDTQYF
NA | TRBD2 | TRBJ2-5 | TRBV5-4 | TGTGCCAGCAGCTTGAGGCTAGCGGGAGAAGAGACCCAGTACTTC | CASSLRLAGEETQYF
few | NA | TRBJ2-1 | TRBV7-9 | TGTGCCAGCAGCTTAGAACGTAGCGGACTTTACAATGAGCAGTTCTTC | CASSLERSGLYNEQFF